These 30 T cell receptor beta chains were all obtained from the same sample, sequenced in a study of a mutant IDH1 vaccine in newly diagnosed glioma. Time point described: week 23, last vaccination. Each vaccine dose was 300 ug of mutant IDH1 20-mer peptide, with topical imiquimod. No antigen has been assigned to these receptors. The protocol was immunoSEQ multiplex PCR, while the TCRdb copy is restricted to in-frame clones and leaves out a portion. The sample carries 50,000 to 70,000 clones, around 87% recorded once. Specimen: PBMCs, collected from a glioma patient whose treatment included an IDH1 peptide vaccine. The receptors were gathered from a man aged 35-49 years with glioma.

The rearrangement joins TRBV7-2 to TRBJ2-1; the match to TRBD1 covers 7 bases. This CDR3 has 14 amino acids. Trimming at V came to 6 bases and at J to 3 bases, leaving 5 bases not matched to a gene. The germline CDR1 and CDR2 sequences are SGHTA and FQGNSA. In nucleotides, the CDR3 is TGTGCCAGCAGTGGGGACAGTTACTACAATGAGCAGTTCTTC. This codes for CASSGDSYYNEQFF.

The rearrangement links TRBV11-2 to TRBJ2-7; tentative D call: TRBD1 (6 bases). Deletions cut 4 bases from V and 6 bases from J, with 13 bases between. This CDR3 comprises 13 residues. The germline V gene has CDR1 SGHAT and CDR2 FQNNGV. For the CDR3, the DNA is TGTGCCAGCAGCTCCGGGCTAGGGGGCGAGCAGTACTTC. This gives the protein CASSSGLGGEQYF.

V usage is TRBV29-1 and J usage is TRBJ1-1; no firm D call. V dropped 7 bases and J dropped 4 bases, with 13 bases sitting between them. CDR1 is SQVTM, CDR2 ANQGSEA, per germline. The CDR3 consists of 12 residues. DNA of the CDR3: TGCAGCGCAAATCGGGGAGGCACTGAAGCTTTCTTT. It encodes CSANRGGTEAFF.

This sequence joins TRBV29-1 and TRBJ2-4; D possibly corresponds to TRBD2 (6 bases). Germline-derived CDR1 and CDR2 are SQVTM and ANQGSEA. This CDR3 is 14 amino acids long. V lost 4 bases to trimming and J lost 0 bases, with 10 bases between them. The CDR3 bases are TGCAGCGTTGGTGGGGGGTTAGCCAAAAACATTCAGTACTTC. Amino acid sequence: CSVGGGLAKNIQYF.

The rearrangement joins TRBV6-5 to TRBJ2-5, with D perhaps assigned TRBD1 or TRBD2 (5 bases each). Germline V CDR1 and CDR2: MNHEY, SVGAGI. V lost 6 bases, J lost 2 bases, and 16 bases lay in between. This CDR3 region has 15 residues. The CDR3 here is CASSLGGTEQETQYF. DNA for the CDR3: TGTGCCAGCAGCTTAGGTGGGACGGAACAAGAGACCCAGTACTTC.

V is TRBV5-1 and J is TRBJ2-1; D is perhaps TRBD2 (6 bases). In germline, CDR1 is SGHRS, CDR2 YFSETQ. This CDR3 comprises 16 residues. V lost 0 bases and J 5 bases, leaving 15 bases between the germline ends. CDR3 amino acids: CASSLVAAGYNNEQFF. CDR3 in DNA: TGCGCCAGCAGCTTGGTGGCGGCGGGATATAACAATGAGCAGTTCTTC.

The rearrangement links TRBV9 to TRBJ2-3, with TRBD1 as a possible D gene (5 bases). There are 16 residues in the CDR3. Germline lookup yields CDR1 SGDLS and CDR2 YYNGEE. Trimming removed 0 bases at V and 3 bases at J, with 14 bases between. The CDR3 DNA reads TGTGCCAGCAGCGTAGAAGGAACAGGTAGAACAGATACGCAGTATTTT. Its protein product is CASSVEGTGRTDTQYF. The full variable domain, with the rest looked up from reference TRBV9 and TRBJ2-3, is DSGVTQTPKHLITATGQRVTLRCSPRSGDLSVYWYQQSLDQGLQFLIQYYNGEERAKGNILERFSAQQFPDLHSELNLSSLELGDSALYFCASSVEGTGRTDTQYFGPGTRLTVL.

This sequence joins TRBV19 and TRBJ1-2; 10 bases match TRBD1. The CDR3 sequence is 17 residues long. Germline CDR1 reads LNHDA; CDR2 reads SQIVND (reference sequence). V lost 4 bases to trimming and J lost 1 base; unmatched junction nucleotides: 9. CDR3 residues: CASSNKRQGASNYGYTF. CDR3 DNA sequence: TGTGCCAGTAGTAACAAAAGACAGGGGGCGAGTAACTATGGCTACACCTTC.

This chain's CDR3 is CASRIANYGYTF. The CDR3 DNA sequence: TGTGCCAGCCGGATAGCTAACTATGGCTACACCTTC. The rearrangement links TRBV5-5 to TRBJ1-2; D not resolved. This CDR3 has 12 residues. Trimming stripped 7 bases from V and 0 bases from J, with 7 bases between. Germline-derived CDR1 and CDR2 are SGHKS and YYEKEE (reference sequence). Complete variable domain (other parts from reference TRBV5-5 and TRBJ1-2): DAGVTQSPTHLIKTRGQQVTLRCSPISGHKSVSWYQQVLGQGPQFIFQYYEKEERGRGNFPDRFSARQFPNYSSELNVNALLLGDSALYLCASRIANYGYTFGSGTRLTVV.

The chain recombines TRBV5-1 with TRBJ1-1, with D unresolved. Germline values: CDR1 SGHRS, CDR2 YFSETQ. V shed 1 base and J shed 3 bases, with 7 bases lying between them. This CDR3 region has 13 residues. The CDR3 region has the DNA TGCGCCAGCAGCTTGCCGAGTGACACTGAAGCTTTCTTT. It codes for CASSLPSDTEAFF.

The chain carries TRBV27 and TRBJ1-5; D may be TRBD1 (5 bases). Germline V gene sequence: CDR1 MNHEY, CDR2 SMNVEV (reference sequence). CDR3 length: 14 residues. Trimming removed 6 bases at V and 9 bases at J, with 18 bases between. CDR3 sequence reads: CASSPRQPVWPQHF. The CDR3 coding sequence is TGTGCCAGCAGCCCCCGACAGCCTGTGTGGCCCCAGCATTTT.

The J gene is TRBJ2-3, the V gene TRBV19, with 10 bases identical to TRBD1. CDR3 size: 15 residues. Trimming took 6 bases from V and 5 from J; bases not matched to a gene: 8. In germline, CDR1 is LNHDA, CDR2 SQIVND (reference sequence). In nucleotides, the CDR3 is TGTGCCAGTAGGACGGGACAGGGGTGGGGAGATACGCAGTATTTT. Translating it yields CASRTGQGWGDTQYF.

The chain joins TRBV18 to TRBJ2-5; possibly TRBD2 for D (6 bases). The CDR3 is made up of 15 amino acids. Germline loops: CDR1 KGHSH, CDR2 LQKENI. V was clipped by 3 bases and J by 4 bases, with 15 bases between them. As DNA, the CDR3 is TGTGCCAGCTCACCGGGGGACGGGAGCGGAGAGACCCAGTACTTC. It is translated as CASSPGDGSGETQYF.

The chain couples TRBV10-3 to TRBJ2-3; no clear D gene. The germline gives CDR1 ENHRY, CDR2 SYGVKD. V shed 5 bases and J shed 5 bases, with 11 bases lying between them. The CDR3 consists of 13 residues. CDR3 amino acids: CAISQKWEDTQYF. CDR3 coding DNA: TGTGCCATCAGTCAAAAGTGGGAAGATACGCAGTATTTT.

This clone has more than one count but fewer than ten. The rearrangement links TRBV4-3 to TRBJ2-6, with D possibly being TRBD1 (6 bases). V was pared by 3 bases and J by 2 bases, with 11 bases between. The CDR3 runs 16 residues. The germline CDR1 and CDR2 sequences are LGHNA and YSLEER. As DNA, the CDR3 is TGCGCCAGCAGCCAGGAAGAGGGGGCTGGGGCCAACGTCCTGACTTTC. This sequence encodes CASSQEEGAGANVLTF.

A single count supports this clone. The chain links TRBV6-1 to TRBJ1-5; D possibly corresponds to TRBD1 (6 bases). Per the germline V gene, CDR1 is MNHNS and CDR2 is SASEGT. The CDR3 consists of 14 residues. The ends were cut back, 6 bases at V and 6 bases at J, with 15 bases in the middle. CDR3: CASRAAEGGQPQHF. The CDR3 coding sequence is TGTGCCAGCAGGGCGGCGGAGGGGGGTCAGCCCCAGCATTTT.

This clone is judged medium-sized. V and J are TRBV12-2 and TRBJ1-1. TRBV12-2 is listed as a pseudogene. This CDR3 is built from 13 residues. In DNA form, the CDR3 reads TGTGCAAGTCGCTTAAGGTCTGGGGACGAGGCTTTCTTT. Its protein is CASRLRSGDEAFF.

The CDR3 bases are TGTGCCAGTAGCCCTTTTTTTGCAGGGGCCCCTGGAAACACCATATATTTT. Encoded protein: CASSPFFAGAPGNTIYF. The chain recombines TRBV19 with TRBJ1-3, with D perhaps matching TRBD1 (6 bases). The V gene's germline CDR1 is LNHDA and CDR2 SQIVND (reference sequence). This CDR3 contains 17 residues. Trimming removed 6 bases from V and 2 bases from J, with 20 bases in between.

The chain links TRBV10-1 to TRBJ2-5; perhaps D is TRBD1 or TRBD2 (5 bases each). Germline values: CDR1 WNHNN, CDR2 SYGVQD (reference sequence). The CDR3 extends over 15 amino acids. The germline V and J ends were trimmed by 0 bases and 5 bases, with 13 bases remaining between them. CDR3 DNA: TGCGCCAGCAGTGAGTCGAGGGGTTCGGGTGAGACCCAGTACTTC. Translation gives CASSESRGSGETQYF.

The chain links TRBV5-1 to TRBJ2-5; 11 bases fit TRBD2. The CDR3 is 15 residues long. Germline V gives CDR1 SGHRS, CDR2 YFSETQ. V dropped 3 bases and J dropped 1; count of bases not matched to a gene: 2. The CDR3 region has the DNA TGCGCCAGCAGCTGGGGACTAGCGGCCCAAGAGACCCAGTACTTC. The encoded protein is CASSWGLAAQETQYF.

The chain has TRBV6-1 and TRBJ1-5; unclear D gene. CDR1 is MNHNS and CDR2 is SASEGT in the germline V gene. The CDR3 runs to 14 residues. V gave up 2 bases and J gave up 4 bases, with 9 bases separating them. The CDR3 sequence is CASSELGPNQPQHF. The CDR3 coding sequence is TGTGCCAGCAGTGAATTAGGCCCAAATCAGCCCCAGCATTTT.

The chain recombines TRBV5-8 with TRBJ2-3; 8 positions agree with TRBD1. The CDR3 spans 14 residues. Per germline, CDR1 SGHTS and CDR2 YDEGEE. With 4 bases clipped from V and 4 bases from J, the junction kept 5 bases outside the gene matches. The CDR3 spells CASSHGQGADTQYF. The CDR3 coding sequence is TGTGCCAGCAGCCACGGACAGGGCGCAGATACGCAGTATTTT.

Of note for this clone: A read error may account for a junction end that differs from germline. The chain has TRBV10-3 and TRBJ1-5, with D perhaps matching TRBD1 (5 bases). The CDR3 is made up of 12 amino acids. Per germline, CDR1 ENHRY and CDR2 SYGVKD. CDR3: CAIGEGKQPQHF. The CDR3, as DNA: TGTGCCATCGGTGAGGGGAAACAGCCCCAGCATTTT.

The V call is TRBV29-1, the J call TRBJ2-5; 8 nucleotides match TRBD1. Looked up from germline, CDR1 is SQVTM and CDR2 is ANQGSEA. V gave up 3 bases and J gave up 3 bases; unmatched junction bases: 3. The CDR3 is 13 residues long. The CDR3 sequence: CSVDLTGEETQYF. The DNA of the CDR3 is TGCAGCGTTGACTTGACAGGGGAAGAGACCCAGTACTTC.

The chain links TRBV7-2 to TRBJ2-1; the match to TRBD2 covers 8 bases. V gave up 2 bases and J gave up 7 bases; unmatched junction bases: 10. This CDR3 contains 16 residues. Germline CDR1 is SGHTA and CDR2 is FQGNSA. The CDR3 reads CASSLQGTRKGNEQFF. The CDR3 region has the DNA TGTGCCAGCAGCTTACAGGGGACTAGAAAGGGGAATGAGCAGTTCTTC.

This clone is medium-sized. The chain uses TRBV27 and TRBJ2-7; 8 positions match TRBD1. CDR1 is MNHEY and CDR2 is SMNVEV in the germline V gene (reference sequence). V shed 4 bases and J 0 bases; nucleotides not matched to a gene: 5. This CDR3 is built from 15 residues. CDR3 in amino acids: CASSSDRDPSYEQYF. The CDR3, as DNA: TGTGCCAGCAGTTCGGACAGGGATCCCTCCTACGAGCAGTACTTC.

The J gene is TRBJ2-7, the V gene TRBV7-2; D is uncertain. This CDR3 comprises 13 residues. The V end lost 1 base, the J end lost 7 bases, and 11 bases lay between the germline ends. Germline values: CDR1 SGHTA, CDR2 FQGNSA. CDR3 bases: TGTGCCAGCAGCTTAGAGAAAATTGCAGAGCAGTACTTC. It specifies CASSLEKIAEQYF.

This clone was recorded a few times. The CDR3 loop reads CASSFRLAGGRKETQYF. The CDR3 DNA reads as TGTGCCAGCAGCTTCCGGCTAGCGGGAGGGAGGAAAGAGACCCAGTACTTC. This chain uses TRBV5-4 with TRBJ2-5, with 12 positions matching TRBD2. V trimming: 2 bases; J trimming: 3 bases; junction bases outside the gene matches: 8. The CDR3 sequence is 17 residues long. Per germline, CDR1 SGHNT and CDR2 YYREEE (reference sequence).

This rearrangement joins TRBV5-1 to TRBJ2-7; tentatively, D is TRBD1 (6 bases). CDR1 SGHRS and CDR2 YFSETQ come from the germline V gene. Trimming took 4 bases from V and 4 from J, leaving 15 bases between them. The CDR3 is made up of 14 amino acids. CDR3 nucleotide sequence: TGCGCCAGCAGCACAGGACAGTCTGTGTACGAGCAGTACTTC. Translated, it gives CASSTGQSVYEQYF.

The chain uses TRBV19 and TRBJ1-1; D gene uncertain. V shed 3 bases and J shed 0 bases, with 14 bases lying between them. This CDR3 contains 16 residues. Germline V gene data show CDR1 as LNHDA and CDR2 as SQIVND (reference sequence). CDR3 nucleotide sequence: TGTGCCAGTAGTATGTACAGAGATGTTGTGAACACTGAAGCTTTCTTT. Protein: CASSMYRDVVNTEAFF.